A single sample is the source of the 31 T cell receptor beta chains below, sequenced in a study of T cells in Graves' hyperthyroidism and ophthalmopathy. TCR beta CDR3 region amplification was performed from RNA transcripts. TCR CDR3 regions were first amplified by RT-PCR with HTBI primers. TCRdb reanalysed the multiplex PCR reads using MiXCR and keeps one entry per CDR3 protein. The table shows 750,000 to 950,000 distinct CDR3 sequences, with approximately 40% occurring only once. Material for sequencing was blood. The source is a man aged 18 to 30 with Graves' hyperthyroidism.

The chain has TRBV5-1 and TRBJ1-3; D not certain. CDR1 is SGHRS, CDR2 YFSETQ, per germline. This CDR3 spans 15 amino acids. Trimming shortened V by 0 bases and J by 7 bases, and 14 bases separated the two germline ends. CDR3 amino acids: CASSLEAGRGNTIYF. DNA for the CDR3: TGCGCCAGCAGCTTGGAGGCCGGGCGAGGGAACACCATATATTTT.

As DNA, the CDR3 is TGTGCCAGCAGTGTATCCCTGACAGGGAGCGGGGGCTACACCTTC. Protein sequence: CASSVSLTGSGGYTF. The chain joins TRBV2 to TRBJ1-2; 7 bases map to TRBD1. This CDR3 has 15 residues. V lost 4 bases to trimming and J lost 8 bases; unmatched junction nucleotides: 13. Germline V lookup: CDR1 SNHLY, CDR2 FYNNEI.

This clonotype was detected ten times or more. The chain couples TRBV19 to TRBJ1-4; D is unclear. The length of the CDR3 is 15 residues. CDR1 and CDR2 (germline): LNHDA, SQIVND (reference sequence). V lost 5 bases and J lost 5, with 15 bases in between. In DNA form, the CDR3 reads TGTGCCAGTAGTCCGTGGACCGATTGCAATGAAAAACTGTTTTTT. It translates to CASSPWTDCNEKLFF.

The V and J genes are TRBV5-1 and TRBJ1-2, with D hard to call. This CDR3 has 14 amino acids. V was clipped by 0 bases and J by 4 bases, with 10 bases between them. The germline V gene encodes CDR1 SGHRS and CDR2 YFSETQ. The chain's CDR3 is CASSLGSTGYGYTF. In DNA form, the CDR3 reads TGCGCCAGCAGCTTGGGCTCCACTGGCTATGGCTACACCTTC.

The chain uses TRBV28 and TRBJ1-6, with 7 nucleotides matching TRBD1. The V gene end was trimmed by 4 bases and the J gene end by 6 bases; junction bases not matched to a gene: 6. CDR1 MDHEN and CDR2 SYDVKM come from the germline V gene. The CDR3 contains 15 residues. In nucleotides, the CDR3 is TGTGCCAGCAGTTCCTGGGACAGCGCTAATTCACCCCTCCACTTT. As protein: CASSSWDSANSPLHF.

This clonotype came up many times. Here the CDR3 reads CASSRTGEETQYF. For the CDR3, the DNA is TGTGCCAGCAGCCGGACAGGGGAAGAGACCCAGTACTTC. The chain couples TRBV7-3 to TRBJ2-5; 9 bases align to TRBD1. The V gene's germline CDR1 is SGHTA and CDR2 FQGTGA. Germline trimming cut 5 bases from V and 3 bases from J; bases unmatched to any gene: 1. This CDR3 comprises 13 residues.

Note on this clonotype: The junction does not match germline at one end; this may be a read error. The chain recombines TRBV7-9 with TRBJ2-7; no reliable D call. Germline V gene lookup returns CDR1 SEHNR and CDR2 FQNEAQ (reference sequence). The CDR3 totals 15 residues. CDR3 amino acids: CASGLEVTAPYEQYF. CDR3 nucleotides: TGTGCCAGCGGCTTAGAGGTCACCGCCCCCTACGAGCAGTACTTC.

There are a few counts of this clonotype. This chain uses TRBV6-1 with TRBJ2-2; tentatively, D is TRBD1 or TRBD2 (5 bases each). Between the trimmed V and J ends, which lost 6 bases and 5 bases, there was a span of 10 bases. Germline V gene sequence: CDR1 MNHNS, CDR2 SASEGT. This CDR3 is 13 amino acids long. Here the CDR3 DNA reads TGTGCCAGCAGAGGGACCTATACCGGGGAGCTGTTTTTT. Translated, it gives CASRGTYTGELFF.

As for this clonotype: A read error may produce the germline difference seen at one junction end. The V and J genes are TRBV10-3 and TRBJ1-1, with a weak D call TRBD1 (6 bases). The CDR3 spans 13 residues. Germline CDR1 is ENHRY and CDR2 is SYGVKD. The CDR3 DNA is TGTGCCAGCAGTCCTGACAGGATCACTGAAGCTTTCTTT. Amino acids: CASSPDRITEAFF.

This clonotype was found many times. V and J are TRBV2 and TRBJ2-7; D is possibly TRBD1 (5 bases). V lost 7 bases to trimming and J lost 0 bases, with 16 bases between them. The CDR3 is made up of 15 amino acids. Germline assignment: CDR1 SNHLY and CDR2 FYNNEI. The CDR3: CASKVLLGASYEQYF. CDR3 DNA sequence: TGTGCCAGCAAGGTTCTCTTAGGGGCCTCCTACGAGCAGTACTTC.

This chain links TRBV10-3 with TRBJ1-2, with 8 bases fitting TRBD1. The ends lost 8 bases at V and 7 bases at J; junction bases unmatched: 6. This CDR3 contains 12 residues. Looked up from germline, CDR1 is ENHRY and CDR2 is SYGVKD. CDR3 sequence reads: CAIFGQGSGYTF. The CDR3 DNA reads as TGTGCCATCTTCGGACAGGGAAGTGGCTACACCTTC.

The CDR3 loop is CASSAGGQGLIYGYTF. CDR3 bases: TGTGCCAGCAGCGCCGGAGGACAGGGGCTGATCTATGGCTACACCTTC. The V gene is TRBV28, the J gene TRBJ1-2; 9 nucleotides agree with TRBD1. Germline trimming cut 6 bases from V and 4 bases from J; bases unmatched to any gene: 12. Looked up from germline, CDR1 is MDHEN and CDR2 is SYDVKM. This CDR3 is 16 amino acids long.

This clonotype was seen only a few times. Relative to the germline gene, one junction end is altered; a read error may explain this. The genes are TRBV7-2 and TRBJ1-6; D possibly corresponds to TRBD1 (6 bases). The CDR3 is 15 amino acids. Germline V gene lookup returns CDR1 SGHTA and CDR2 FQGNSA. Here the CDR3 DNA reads TGCGCCAGCAGCCAAGAAACAGGGATTAATTCACCCCTCCACTTT. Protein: CASSQETGINSPLHF.

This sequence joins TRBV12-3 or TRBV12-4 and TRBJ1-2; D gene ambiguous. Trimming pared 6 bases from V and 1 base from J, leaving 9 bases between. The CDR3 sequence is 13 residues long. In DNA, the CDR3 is TGTGCCAGCAGCAAGACGGATAACTATGGCTACACCTTC. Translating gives CASSKTDNYGYTF.

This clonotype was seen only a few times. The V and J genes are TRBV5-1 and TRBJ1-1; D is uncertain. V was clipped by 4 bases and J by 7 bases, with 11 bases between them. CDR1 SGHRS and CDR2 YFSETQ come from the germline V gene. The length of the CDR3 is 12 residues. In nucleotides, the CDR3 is TGCGCCAGCAGCCCCCTAGGGAATGAAGCTTTCTTT. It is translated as CASSPLGNEAFF. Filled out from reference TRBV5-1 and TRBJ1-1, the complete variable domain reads KAGVTQTPRYLIKTRGQQVTLSCSPISGHRSVSWYQQTPGQGLQFLFEYFSETQRNKGNFPGRFSGRQFSNSRSEMNVSTLELGDSALYLCASSPLGNEAFFGQGTRLTVV.

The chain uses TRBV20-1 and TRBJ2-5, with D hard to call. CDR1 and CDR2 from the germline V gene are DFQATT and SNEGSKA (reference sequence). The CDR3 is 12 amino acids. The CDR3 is CSQGPAPGTQYF. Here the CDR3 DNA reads TGCAGCCAAGGCCCAGCCCCCGGGACCCAGTACTTC.

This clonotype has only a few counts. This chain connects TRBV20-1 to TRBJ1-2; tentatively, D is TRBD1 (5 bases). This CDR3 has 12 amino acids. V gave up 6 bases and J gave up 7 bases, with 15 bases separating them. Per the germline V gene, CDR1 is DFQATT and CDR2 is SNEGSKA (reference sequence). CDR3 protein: CSAPRGAVGYTF. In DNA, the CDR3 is TGCAGTGCCCCGCGAGGGGCAGTTGGCTACACCTTC.

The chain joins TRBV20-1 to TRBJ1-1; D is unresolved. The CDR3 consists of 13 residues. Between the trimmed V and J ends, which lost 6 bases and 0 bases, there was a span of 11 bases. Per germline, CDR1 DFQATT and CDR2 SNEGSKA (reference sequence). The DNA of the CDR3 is TGCAGTGCGAGTAAGGATCTGAACACTGAAGCTTTCTTT. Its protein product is CSASKDLNTEAFF.

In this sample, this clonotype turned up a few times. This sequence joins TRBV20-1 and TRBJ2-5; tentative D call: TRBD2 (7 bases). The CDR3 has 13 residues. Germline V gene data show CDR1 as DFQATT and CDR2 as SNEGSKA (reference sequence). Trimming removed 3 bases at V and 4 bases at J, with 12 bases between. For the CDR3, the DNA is TGCAGTGCTAGGGACGGGGGGCGAGAGACCCAGTACTTC. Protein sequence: CSARDGGRETQYF.

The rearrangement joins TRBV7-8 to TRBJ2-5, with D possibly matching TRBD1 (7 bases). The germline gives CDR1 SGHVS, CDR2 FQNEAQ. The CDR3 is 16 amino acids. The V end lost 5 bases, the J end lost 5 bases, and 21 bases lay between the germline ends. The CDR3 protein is CASSQEVAAGGETQYF. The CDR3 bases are TGTGCCAGCAGCCAAGAGGTAGCGGCAGGGGGGGAGACCCAGTACTTC.

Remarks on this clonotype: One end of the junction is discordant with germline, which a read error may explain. CDR3 loop: CAISGDNLNTGKLFF. The CDR3 nucleotides are TGCGCCATCAGTGGGGACAACTTGAACACCGGGAAGCTGTTTTTT. V is TRBV10-3 and J is TRBJ2-2; TRBD1 might be the D (6 bases). CDR1 ENHRY and CDR2 SYGVKD come from the germline V gene. CDR3 length: 15 residues.

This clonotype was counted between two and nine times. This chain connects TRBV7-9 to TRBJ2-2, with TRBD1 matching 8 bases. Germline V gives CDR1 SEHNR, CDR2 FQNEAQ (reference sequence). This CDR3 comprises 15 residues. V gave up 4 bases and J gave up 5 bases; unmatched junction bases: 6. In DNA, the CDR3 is TGTGCCAGCAGCTCGGACAGGGCCACAACCGGGGAGCTGTTTTTT. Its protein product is CASSSDRATTGELFF. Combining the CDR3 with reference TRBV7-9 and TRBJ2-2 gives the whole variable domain DTGVSQNPRHKITKRGQNVTFRCDPISEHNRLYWYRQTLGQGPEFLTYFQNEAQLEKSRLLSDRFSAERPKGSFSTLEIQRTEQGDSAMYLCASSSDRATTGELFFGEGSRLTVL.

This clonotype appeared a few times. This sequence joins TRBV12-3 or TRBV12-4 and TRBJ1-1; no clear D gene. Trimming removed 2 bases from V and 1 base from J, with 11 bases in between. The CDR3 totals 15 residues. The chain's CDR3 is CASSLINHENTEAFF. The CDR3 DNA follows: TGTGCCAGCAGTTTAATAAATCATGAGAACACTGAAGCTTTCTTT.

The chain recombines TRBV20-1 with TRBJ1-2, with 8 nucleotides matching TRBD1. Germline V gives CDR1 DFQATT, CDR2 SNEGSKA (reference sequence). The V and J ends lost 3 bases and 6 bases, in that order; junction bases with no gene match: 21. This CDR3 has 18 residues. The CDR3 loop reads CSASAPGSGGFARDGYTF. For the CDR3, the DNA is TGCAGTGCTAGTGCTCCTGGATCAGGGGGCTTTGCAAGAGATGGCTACACCTTC.

As DNA, the CDR3 is TGCGCCAGCAGCACCCACGCAAAGTACTATAATTCACCCCTCCACTTT. Translated: CASSTHAKYYNSPLHF. V and J are TRBV4-1 and TRBJ1-6; the D is unclear. The CDR3 is made up of 16 amino acids. Trimming left V 5 bases short and J 3 bases short, with 14 bases between. The V gene's germline CDR1 is MGHRA and CDR2 YSYEKL.

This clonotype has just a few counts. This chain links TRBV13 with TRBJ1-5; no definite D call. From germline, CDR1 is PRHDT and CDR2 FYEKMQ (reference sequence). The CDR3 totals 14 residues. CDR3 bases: TGTGCTTCGGCCGACTCTGGGAGCAATCAGCCCCAGCATTTT. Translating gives CASADSGSNQPQHF.

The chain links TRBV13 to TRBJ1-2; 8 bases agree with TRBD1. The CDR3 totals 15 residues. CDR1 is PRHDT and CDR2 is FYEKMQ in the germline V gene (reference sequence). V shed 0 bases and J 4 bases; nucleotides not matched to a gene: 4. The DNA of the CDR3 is TGTGCCAGCAGCTTAGGCCTGGGGACAGGCTATGGCTACACCTTC. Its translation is CASSLGLGTGYGYTF.

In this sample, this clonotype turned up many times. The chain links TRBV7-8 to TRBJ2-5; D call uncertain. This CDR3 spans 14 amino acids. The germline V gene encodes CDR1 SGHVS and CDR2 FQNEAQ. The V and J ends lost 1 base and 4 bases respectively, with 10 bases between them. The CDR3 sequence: CASSLGSGRETQYF. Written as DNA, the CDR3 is TGTGCCAGCAGCTTAGGTTCTGGACGAGAGACCCAGTACTTC.

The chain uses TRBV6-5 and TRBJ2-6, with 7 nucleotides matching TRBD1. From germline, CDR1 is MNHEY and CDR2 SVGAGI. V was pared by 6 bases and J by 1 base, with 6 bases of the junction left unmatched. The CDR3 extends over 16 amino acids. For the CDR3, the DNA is TGTGCCAGCAGGGGGACAGCCTCGTCTGGGGCCAACGTCCTGACTTTC. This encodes CASRGTASSGANVLTF.

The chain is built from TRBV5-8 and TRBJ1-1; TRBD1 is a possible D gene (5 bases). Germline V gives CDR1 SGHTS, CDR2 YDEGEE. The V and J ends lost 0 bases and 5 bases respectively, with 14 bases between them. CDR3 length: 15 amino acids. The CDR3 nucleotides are TGTGCCAGCAGCTTGGGTGCGGGGCCGGGTACTGAAGCTTTCTTT. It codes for CASSLGAGPGTEAFF.

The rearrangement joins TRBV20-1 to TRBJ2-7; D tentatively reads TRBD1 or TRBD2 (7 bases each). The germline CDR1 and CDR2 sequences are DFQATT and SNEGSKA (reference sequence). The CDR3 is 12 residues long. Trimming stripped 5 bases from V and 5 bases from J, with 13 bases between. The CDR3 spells CSAPSGTDEQYF. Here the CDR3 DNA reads TGCAGTGCTCCAAGCGGGACAGACGAGCAGTACTTC.